The T cell receptor beta chain described here comes from a study of T cell clonotyping in hematopoietic cell transplantation. Study conclusions and caveats: Few recipient clonotypes overlapped donors; over 97% were de novo at given depth. Graft donor and pretransplant recipient Inverse Simpson Index values predicted broader posttransplant TCR diversity. Pathologically expanded recipient clonotypes increased progressively from day 30 to day 180 as diversity fell.

CDR1 is MNHNS, CDR2 SASEGT, per germline. V lost 11 bases to trimming and J lost 6 bases; unmatched junction nucleotides: 13. The CDR3 runs 13 residues. As to this clone: Its antigen is not known.

Assay used: immunoSEQ multiplex PCR; TCRdb lists only in-frame clones, some missing. Here the sample spans fewer than 5,500 clones, about 85% being singletons. Sequences were derived from peripheral blood mononuclear cells, sampled 180 days after allogeneic stem cell transplant. This sequence joins TRBV6-1 and TRBJ2-7, with 7 bases matching TRBD2. The sequence derives from a male patient aged 55 to 69 who had an allogeneic stem cell transplant from an unrelated donor, so T cells may come from the graft donor. Some clones in this sample may be carry-over from other donors' samples. CDR3: CAGVRGGAGEQYF. CDR3 DNA: TGTGCCGGGGTTAGGGGAGGGGCGGGCGAGCAGTACTTC.